Presented here are 16 T cell receptor beta chains from one specimen sequenced in a study of cytomegalovirus exposure and HLA in healthy donors. The PCR was carried out with 60 Vbeta primers and 13 Jbeta primers. Only in-frame clones appear in the TCRdb table, and some are missing; sequencing was by immunoSEQ multiplex PCR. The data contain 60,000 to 90,000 clones, 55% to 80% of them seen just once; the ten biggest clones take up roughly 7.6%. Sequencing used PBMCs. The source of these receptors is a middle-aged man in good health and CMV-seropositive.

In its sample, this clone was seen a few times. The chain has TRBV5-1 and TRBJ2-7; D remains unclear. Trimming cost V 4 bases and J 7 bases, with 15 bases left between them. From germline, CDR1 is SGHRS and CDR2 YFSETQ. This CDR3 is 13 amino acids long. In nucleotides, the CDR3 is TGCGCCAGCAGCCTCGACATCATTGAGGAGCAGTACTTC. Its translation: CASSLDIIEEQYF.

The chain has TRBV30 and TRBJ2-5; unclear D gene. With 1 base removed from V and 1 base from J, the gap between germline ends came to 7 bases. The length of the CDR3 is 13 residues. Germline CDR1 GTSNPN, CDR2 SVGIG (reference sequence). The CDR3 loop reads CAWSGPRQETQYF. DNA of the CDR3: TGTGCCTGGAGTGGGCCTCGCCAAGAGACCCAGTACTTC.

This clone was detected only once. This chain links TRBV7-9 with TRBJ1-3; D is uncertain. This CDR3 contains 14 residues. The germline CDR1 and CDR2 sequences are SEHNR and FQNEAQ (reference sequence). Trimming stripped 2 bases from V and 5 bases from J, with 10 bases between. CDR3 amino acids: CASSLLAARNTIYF. The DNA for the CDR3 is TGTGCCAGCAGCTTATTGGCGGCTCGAAACACCATATATTTT.

The chain couples TRBV5-4 to TRBJ1-3; 7 nucleotides align to TRBD1. This CDR3 is 14 amino acids long. From germline, CDR1 is SGHNT and CDR2 YYREEE (reference sequence). With V trimmed by 0 bases and J by 3 bases, 0 bases remained unmatched. For the CDR3, the DNA is TGTGCCAGCAGCTTGGGACAGGGTGGAAACACCATATATTTT. Translation gives CASSLGQGGNTIYF.

This clone was seen a handful of times. The chain uses TRBV10-2 and TRBJ1-1; D not resolved. CDR1 is WSHSY and CDR2 is SAAADI in the germline V gene. Between the trimmed V and J ends, which lost 5 bases and 1 base, there was a span of 11 bases. This CDR3 is 14 amino acids long. CDR3: CASSLGLKNTEAFF. The CDR3 bases are TGCGCCAGCAGTCTCGGACTGAAGAACACTGAAGCTTTCTTT.

The rearrangement links TRBV5-1 to TRBJ2-2, with D possibly TRBD2 on 5 matching bases. V shed 4 bases and J shed 2 bases, with 9 bases lying between them. The CDR3 totals 14 residues. The germline V gene has CDR1 SGHRS and CDR2 YFSETQ. This CDR3 reads CASSPSYNTGELFF. The CDR3 region has the DNA TGCGCCAGCAGCCCTAGCTATAACACCGGGGAGCTGTTTTTT.

This sequence joins TRBV6-1 and TRBJ1-1; D gene uncertain. The V gene's germline CDR1 is MNHNS and CDR2 SASEGT. Trimming shortened V by 2 bases and J by 1 base, and 8 bases separated the two germline ends. The CDR3 has 14 amino acids. The CDR3 DNA sequence: TGTGCCAGCAGTGAACCGGGGAAGAACACTGAAGCTTTCTTT. This codes for CASSEPGKNTEAFF.

The chain has TRBV5-1 and TRBJ1-4, with a weak D call TRBD1 (5 bases). Germline CDR1 is SGHRS and CDR2 is YFSETQ. V lost 0 bases to trimming and J lost 7 bases, with 13 bases between them. The CDR3 loop spans 15 amino acids. The CDR3 DNA follows: TGCGCCAGCAGCTTGGTGGGCCAGGGACTTGAAAAACTGTTTTTT. This encodes CASSLVGQGLEKLFF.

The chain combines TRBV30 with TRBJ1-1, with D possibly matching TRBD1 (5 bases). V was cut by 5 bases and J by 4 bases, with 11 bases left in between. This CDR3 region has 12 residues. From germline, CDR1 is GTSNPN and CDR2 SVGIG (reference sequence). This CDR3 reads CAWSSRGTEAFF. As DNA, the CDR3 is TGTGCCTGGTCGTCTAGGGGCACTGAAGCTTTCTTT.

This chain joins TRBV11-2 and TRBJ1-2; 8 bases map to TRBD1. This CDR3 has 14 amino acids. CDR1 is SGHAT, CDR2 FQNNGV, per germline. V trimming: 2 bases; J trimming: 8 bases; junction bases outside the gene matches: 7. The CDR3 reads CASSLRMQGAGYTF. In DNA form, the CDR3 reads TGTGCCAGCAGCTTAAGGATGCAGGGGGCAGGCTACACCTTC.

The chain carries TRBV7-2 and TRBJ2-3, with 8 positions matching TRBD1. This CDR3 spans 14 amino acids. Germline V CDR1 and CDR2: SGHTA, FQGNSA. V lost 4 bases, J lost 2 bases, and 2 bases stayed unmatched. CDR3 sequence (DNA): TGTGCCAGCAGCTCGGACAGGGCCACAGATACGCAGTATTTT. Protein product: CASSSDRATDTQYF.

This clone came up a few times. CDR3 nucleotides: TGTGCCAGCAGCCGGGACTCCCGAAACGAGCAGTACTTC. This encodes CASSRDSRNEQYF. The J gene is TRBJ2-7, the V gene TRBV5-4, with D perhaps matching TRBD2 (6 bases). This CDR3 is 13 amino acids long. Germline assignment: CDR1 SGHNT and CDR2 YYREEE (reference sequence). V lost 4 bases and J 5 bases, leaving 13 bases between the germline ends.

This clone was counted a few times. At one end, the junction sequence differs from germline, possibly due to a read error. V is TRBV7-9 and J is TRBJ2-3; D is possibly TRBD1 (6 bases). Germline V lookup: CDR1 SEHNR, CDR2 FQNEAQ (reference sequence). The CDR3 extends over 12 amino acids. In DNA form, the CDR3 reads TGTGCCAGCAGCTTAGGAAGTCGACAGGAGGCTTTT. It codes for CASSLGSRQEAF.

This clone has just a few counts. The chain joins TRBV5-1 to TRBJ1-3, with unresolved D. Germline-derived CDR1 and CDR2 are SGHRS and YFSETQ. The CDR3 extends over 15 amino acids. V dropped 0 bases and J dropped 0 bases, with 7 bases sitting between them. CDR3 nucleotide sequence: TGCGCCAGCAGCTTGGCCTCGAGCTCTGGAAACACCATATATTTT. This encodes CASSLASSSGNTIYF.

In this sample, this clone turned up once. The genes are TRBV4-1 and TRBJ2-1, with TRBD2 matching over 7 bases. The V and J ends lost 4 bases and 4 bases, in that order; junction bases with no gene match: 10. This CDR3 has 16 residues. Germline lookup yields CDR1 MGHRA and CDR2 YSYEKL. Written as DNA, the CDR3 is TGCGCCAGCAGCCCCGATACGGGAGGCTTGTACAATGAGCAGTTCTTC. It codes for CASSPDTGGLYNEQFF.

This clone was counted between two and nine times. The J gene is TRBJ1-2, the V gene TRBV7-6, with 8 positions matching TRBD1. The ends lost 3 bases at V and 4 bases at J; junction bases unmatched: 4. Germline-derived CDR1 and CDR2 are SGHVS and FNYEAQ. The CDR3 runs to 14 residues. The CDR3 region has the DNA TGTGCCAGCAGCTTCTCTGACAGGGGCTATGGCTACACCTTC. Protein product: CASSFSDRGYGYTF.